This T cell receptor beta chain stems from a study of resident and recirculating memory T cells in vitiligo. Whole-study context: Epidermis came from shave biopsies of lesional and nonlesional sites, plus PBMCs. Whole samples, not sorted cells, were homogenized and used for genomic DNA extraction. Study results and caveats: TCR sequences were not conserved across biopsy sites or patients.

The CDR3 is made up of 12 amino acids. V lost 7 bases to trimming and J lost 5 bases, with 8 bases between them. CDR1 is MNHEY and CDR2 is SVGAGI in the germline V gene. Profiling relied on immunoSEQ multiplex PCR, and the TCRdb table lists in-frame clones only, not all of them. The sample records roughly 76,000 clones, approximately 93% being singletons. Stability required unchanged lesions during the previous 6 months. This clone was counted a single time. What it binds is not known. The source material was blood. This sequence joins TRBV6-5 and TRBJ2-2, with D unclear. This clonotype originated in a male donor with vitiligo. Here the CDR3 DNA reads TGTGCCAGCAAAACACAGACCGGGGAGCTGTTTTTT. Protein sequence: CASKTQTGELFF.